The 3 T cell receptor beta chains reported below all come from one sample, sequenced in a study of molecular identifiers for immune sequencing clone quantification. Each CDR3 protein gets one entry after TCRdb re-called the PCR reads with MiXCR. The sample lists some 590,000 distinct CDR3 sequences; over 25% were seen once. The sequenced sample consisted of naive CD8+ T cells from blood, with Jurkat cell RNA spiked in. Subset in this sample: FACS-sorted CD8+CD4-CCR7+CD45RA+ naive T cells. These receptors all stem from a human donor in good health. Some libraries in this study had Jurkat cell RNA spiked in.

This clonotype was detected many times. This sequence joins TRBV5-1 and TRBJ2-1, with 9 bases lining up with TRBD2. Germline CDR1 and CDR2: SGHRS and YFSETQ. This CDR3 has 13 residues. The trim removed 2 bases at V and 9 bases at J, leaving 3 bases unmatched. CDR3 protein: CASSLSLAGEQFF. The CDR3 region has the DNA TGCGCCAGCAGCTTATCACTAGCGGGTGAGCAGTTCTTC.

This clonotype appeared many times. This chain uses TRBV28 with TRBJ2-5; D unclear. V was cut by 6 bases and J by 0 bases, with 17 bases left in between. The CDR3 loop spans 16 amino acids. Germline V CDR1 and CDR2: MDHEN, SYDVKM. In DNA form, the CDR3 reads TGTGCCAGCAGCTTAGCTAGTCAGATGTACCAAGAGACCCAGTACTTC. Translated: CASSLASQMYQETQYF.

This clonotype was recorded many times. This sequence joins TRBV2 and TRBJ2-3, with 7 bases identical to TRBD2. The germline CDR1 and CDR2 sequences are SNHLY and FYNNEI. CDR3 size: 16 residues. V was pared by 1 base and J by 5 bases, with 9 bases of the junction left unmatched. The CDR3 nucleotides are TGTGCCAGCAGTGAAGTCCCAGCGGGGATTCGAGATACGCAGTATTTT. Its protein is CASSEVPAGIRDTQYF.